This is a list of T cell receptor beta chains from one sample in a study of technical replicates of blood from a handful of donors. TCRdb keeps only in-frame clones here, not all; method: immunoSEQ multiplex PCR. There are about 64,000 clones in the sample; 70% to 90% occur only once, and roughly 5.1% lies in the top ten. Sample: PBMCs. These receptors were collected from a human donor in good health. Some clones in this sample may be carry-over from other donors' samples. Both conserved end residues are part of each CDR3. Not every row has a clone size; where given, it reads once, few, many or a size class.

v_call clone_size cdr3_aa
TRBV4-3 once CASSQGSILAGGGDEQFF
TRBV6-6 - CATRGPSKRDGNTIYF
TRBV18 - CASSQGYDTEAFF
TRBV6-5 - CASSYGWQGLGNTIYF
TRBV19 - CASIGQARNIQYF
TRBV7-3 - CASSPKVHYEQYF
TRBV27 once CASRKMGEGSYNEQFF
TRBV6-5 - CASSPETDSPLHF
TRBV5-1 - CASSEPRTGGSYNEQFF
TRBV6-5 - CASSYGSFPDTQYF
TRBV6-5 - CASSRHLKETQYF
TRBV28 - CASSSGTSGTTQYF
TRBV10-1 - CASSPGLPVDTQYF
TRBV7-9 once CASSLVAYNEQFF
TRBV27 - CASTDTGELFF
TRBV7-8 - CASSLGLAGGPGTDTQYF
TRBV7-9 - CASSPEGQRGGHNEQFF
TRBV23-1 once CASRQCDRVNVYEQYF
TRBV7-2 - CASSLRLGQDSGNTIYF
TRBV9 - CASSVGPGGRSPLHF
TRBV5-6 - CASRARGSRRTTEAFF
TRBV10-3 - CAIKPLSGGGTDTQYF
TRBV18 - CASSPGRVKEFGSNQPQHF
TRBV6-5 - CASSRPSGKYNEQFF
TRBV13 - CASSSSTSGGPHEQYF
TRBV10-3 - CAISEDRVKETQYF
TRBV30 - CAWSSPGGVNTEAFF
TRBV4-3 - CASSQAPGLAGDAEQFF
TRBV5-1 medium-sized CASSQSGGYNEQFF
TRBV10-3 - CAISGGRYSTLDYGYTF
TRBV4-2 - CASSQAQANEKLFF
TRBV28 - CASSTHSASSYEQYF
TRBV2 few CASRGPGQGFEKLFF
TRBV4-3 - CASSQDHPRSGANVLTF
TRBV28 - CASSSSGGPAYEQYF
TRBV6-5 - CASSPRAVHSYEQYF
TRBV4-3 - CASSQERNSGAYNEQFF
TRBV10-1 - CASSDGPRLNYGYTF
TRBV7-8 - CASSLPGAHGEAFF
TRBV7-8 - CASNSRRSGANVLTF
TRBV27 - CASSLTSGSSDFPKYF
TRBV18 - CASSPVEGEETQYF
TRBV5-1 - CASSLFGEAGEKLFF
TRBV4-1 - CASSRTITDTQYF
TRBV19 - CASSPQLADEQFF
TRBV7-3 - CASSLTSSSYEQYF
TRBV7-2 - CASSRDRFVGYTF
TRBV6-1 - CASRSRDTISYEQYF